This TCR beta chain was retrieved from a study of cytomegalovirus exposure and HLA in healthy donors. General study findings and limits: From TCR beta sequences, most subjects' HLA-A and HLA-B alleles were reportedly predicted accurately.

The PCR contained 60 Vbeta and 13 Jbeta primers. TCRdb's copy holds only in-frame clones and misses some; the assay was immunoSEQ multiplex PCR. The sample lists some 130,000 clones, 70% to 75% occurring once. V lost 7 bases and J lost 0, with 16 bases in between. This CDR3 spans 15 amino acids. CDR1 and CDR2 from the germline V gene are MNHNS and SASEGT. As to this clone: Its antigen is undetermined.

This chain joins TRBV6-1 and TRBJ2-7; perhaps TRBD2 as D (5 bases). The sample comprised PBMCs. This receptor was obtained from a male donor in good health and CMV-seronegative. The CDR3, as DNA: TGTGCCAGCATCAAGACTACTACTCACTCCTACGAGCAGTACTTC. This codes for CASIKTTTHSYEQYF.